This is a list of T cell receptor beta chains from one sample in a study of blood T cell repertoires in COVID-19. TCRdb keeps only in-frame clones here, not all; method: immunoSEQ multiplex PCR. The profile shows over 100,000 clones, around nine tenths of them singletons. The sample taken for sequencing was peripheral blood. These receptor sequences come from a woman aged 70-85 years with COVID-19, enrolled during active disease. Both conserved end residues are part of each CDR3. The order of the fields is J gene, clone size, V gene, D gene, CDR3 protein, CDR3 DNA. A D gene is named only where the DNA matches it firmly. A row's size may be missing; if present it is once, few, many or a size class.

>TRBJ2-5|once|TRBV18|.
CASSPGWGLQETQYF
TGTGCCAGCTCACCAGGGTGGGGACTCCAAGAGACCCAGTACTTC
>TRBJ1-5|once|TRBV7-9|.
CASSLVPRGSNQPQHF
TGTGCCAGCAGCTTAGTTCCGCGGGGAAGCAATCAGCCCCAGCATTTT
>TRBJ2-5|.|TRBV19|TRBD2
CASGQLPGRGKETQYF
TGTGCCAGTGGACAGCTCCCCGGGAGGGGGAAAGAGACCCAGTACTTC
>TRBJ1-2|.|TRBV7-3|.
CASSLSPTGLNYGYTF
TGTGCCAGCAGCTTATCCCCAACAGGTCTTAACTATGGCTACACCTTC
>TRBJ1-5|.|TRBV27|.
CANPEGSNQPQHF
TGTGCCAACCCGGAGGGTAGCAATCAGCCCCAGCATTTT
>TRBJ2-5|.|TRBV5-1|TRBD2
CASSLEPRAGGRNADQETQYF
TGCGCCAGCAGCTTGGAGCCAAGAGCGGGGGGTCGGAATGCCGATCAAGAGACCCAGTACTTC
>TRBJ1-2|.|TRBV15|.
CATSRLRDIGYTF
TGTGCCACCAGCAGGCTACGGGACATCGGCTACACCTTC
>TRBJ1-4|.|TRBV5-1|.
CASSLSGWPTTNEKLFF
TGCGCCAGCAGCTTGTCAGGTTGGCCAACAACTAATGAAAAACTGTTTTTT
>TRBJ1-5|.|TRBV11-2|.
CASSTRGSNQPQHF
TGTGCCAGCAGCACCCGCGGTAGCAATCAGCCCCAGCATTTT
>TRBJ2-3|.|TRBV11-3|TRBD2
CASSQRTSGGTDTQYF
TGTGCCAGCAGTCAAAGGACTAGCGGGGGCACAGATACGCAGTATTTT
>TRBJ1-2|.|TRBV30|.
CAWSDTTGKTNYGYTF
TGTGCCTGGAGCGACACCACAGGGAAAACTAACTATGGCTACACCTTC